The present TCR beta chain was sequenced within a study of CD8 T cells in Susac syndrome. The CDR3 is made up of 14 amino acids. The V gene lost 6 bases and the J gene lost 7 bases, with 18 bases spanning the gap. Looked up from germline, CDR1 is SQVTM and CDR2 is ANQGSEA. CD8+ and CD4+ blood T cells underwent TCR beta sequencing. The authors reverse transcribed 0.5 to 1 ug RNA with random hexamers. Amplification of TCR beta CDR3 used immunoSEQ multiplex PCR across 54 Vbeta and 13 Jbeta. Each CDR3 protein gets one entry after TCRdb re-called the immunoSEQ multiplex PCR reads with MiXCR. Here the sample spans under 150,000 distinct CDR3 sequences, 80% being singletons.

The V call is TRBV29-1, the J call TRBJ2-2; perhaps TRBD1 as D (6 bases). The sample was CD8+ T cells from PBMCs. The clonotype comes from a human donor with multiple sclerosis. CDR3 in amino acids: CSVPSRGRNGELFF. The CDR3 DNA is TGCAGCGTCCCCTCCAGGGGTCGAAACGGGGAGCTGTTTTTT.